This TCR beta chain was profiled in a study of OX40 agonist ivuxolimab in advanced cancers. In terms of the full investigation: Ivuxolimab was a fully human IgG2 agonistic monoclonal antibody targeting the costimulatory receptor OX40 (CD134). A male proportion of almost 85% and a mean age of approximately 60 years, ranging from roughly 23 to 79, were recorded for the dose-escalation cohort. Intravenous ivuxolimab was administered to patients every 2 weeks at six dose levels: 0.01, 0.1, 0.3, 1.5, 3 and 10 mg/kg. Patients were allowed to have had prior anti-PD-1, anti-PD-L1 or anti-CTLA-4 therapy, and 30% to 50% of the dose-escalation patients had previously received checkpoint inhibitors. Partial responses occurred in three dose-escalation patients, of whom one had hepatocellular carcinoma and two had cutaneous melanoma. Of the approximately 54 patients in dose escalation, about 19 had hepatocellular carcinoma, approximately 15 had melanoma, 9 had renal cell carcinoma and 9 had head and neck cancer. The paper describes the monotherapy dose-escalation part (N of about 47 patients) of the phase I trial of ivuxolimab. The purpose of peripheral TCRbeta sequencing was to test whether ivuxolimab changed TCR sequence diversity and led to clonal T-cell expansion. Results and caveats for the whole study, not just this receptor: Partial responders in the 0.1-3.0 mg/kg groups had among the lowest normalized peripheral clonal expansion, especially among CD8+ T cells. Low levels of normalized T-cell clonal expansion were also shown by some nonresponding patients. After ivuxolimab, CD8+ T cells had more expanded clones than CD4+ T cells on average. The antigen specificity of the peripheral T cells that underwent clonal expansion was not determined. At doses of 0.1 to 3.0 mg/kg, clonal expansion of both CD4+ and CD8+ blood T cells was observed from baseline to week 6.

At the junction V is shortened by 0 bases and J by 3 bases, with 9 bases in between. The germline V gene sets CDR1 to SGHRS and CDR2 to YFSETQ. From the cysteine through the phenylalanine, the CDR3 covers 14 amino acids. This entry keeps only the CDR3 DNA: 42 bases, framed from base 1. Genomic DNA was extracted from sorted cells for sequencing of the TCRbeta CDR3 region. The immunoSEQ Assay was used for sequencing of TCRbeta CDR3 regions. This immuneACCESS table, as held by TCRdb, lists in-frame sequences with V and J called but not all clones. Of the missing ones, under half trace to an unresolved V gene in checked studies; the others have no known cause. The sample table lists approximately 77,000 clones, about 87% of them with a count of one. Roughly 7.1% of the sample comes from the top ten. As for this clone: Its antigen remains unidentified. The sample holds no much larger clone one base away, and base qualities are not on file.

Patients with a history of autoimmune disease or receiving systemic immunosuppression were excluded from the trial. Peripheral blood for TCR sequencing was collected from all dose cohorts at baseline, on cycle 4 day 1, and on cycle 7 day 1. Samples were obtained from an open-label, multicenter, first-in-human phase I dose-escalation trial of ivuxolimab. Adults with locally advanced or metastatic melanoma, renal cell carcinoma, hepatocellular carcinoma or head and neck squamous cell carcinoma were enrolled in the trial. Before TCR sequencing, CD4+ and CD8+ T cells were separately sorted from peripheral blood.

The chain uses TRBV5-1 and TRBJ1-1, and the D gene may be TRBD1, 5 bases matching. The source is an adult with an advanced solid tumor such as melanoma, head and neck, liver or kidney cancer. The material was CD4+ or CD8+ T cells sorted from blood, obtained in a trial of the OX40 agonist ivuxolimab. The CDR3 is CASSLEGRYTEAFF. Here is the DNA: TGCGCCAGCAGCTTGGAGGGGCGTTACACTGAAGCTTTCTTT.